These 13 T cell receptor beta chains share one sample of origin, sequenced in a study of cytomegalovirus exposure and HLA in healthy donors. The method was immunoSEQ multiplex PCR; TCRdb's version includes in-frame clones alone and lacks a portion of them. The sample holds more than 150,000 clones, 85% to 90% seen once. The sequenced material came from PBMCs. The receptors derive from a man between 18 and 35 years old in good health and CMV-seronegative.

The V call is TRBV10-1, the J call TRBJ2-1, with 11 positions matching TRBD1. This CDR3 has 15 residues. CDR1 is WNHNN and CDR2 is SYGVQD in the germline V gene (reference sequence). Germline trimming cut 6 bases from V and 7 bases from J; bases unmatched to any gene: 8. The CDR3 reads CASRAGQGAGNEQFF. The CDR3 coding sequence is TGCGCCAGCAGAGCTGGACAGGGGGCAGGGAATGAGCAGTTCTTC.

The chain has TRBV4-2 and TRBJ2-1; 9 positions match TRBD1. The CDR3 loop spans 16 amino acids. With V trimmed by 3 bases and J by 6 bases, 9 bases remained unmatched. Germline CDR1 LGHNA, CDR2 YNFKEQ. CDR3 bases: TGTGCCAGCAGCCACGAGCCGGGACAGGGACTCAATGAGCAGTTCTTC. It encodes CASSHEPGQGLNEQFF.

The chain links TRBV18 to TRBJ1-5; TRBD1 matches at 7 bases. J gave up 4 bases and V 6 bases, and 6 bases lay outside the gene matches. Per germline, CDR1 KGHSH and CDR2 LQKENI. There are 14 residues in the CDR3. CDR3 sequence (DNA): TGTGCCAGCTCCTCGGACAGGAGTAATCAGCCCCAGCATTTT. Translating gives CASSSDRSNQPQHF.

This chain joins TRBV10-3 and TRBJ2-3, with no clear D. CDR1 and CDR2 (germline): ENHRY, SYGVKD. V was cut by 2 bases and J by 6 bases, with 3 bases left in between. This CDR3 spans 11 amino acids. The CDR3 sequence is CAISERDTQYF. CDR3 nucleotide sequence: TGTGCCATCAGTGAGCGGGATACGCAGTATTTT.

The V and J genes are TRBV4-2 and TRBJ2-4, with TRBD2 matching 7 bases. Germline CDR1 reads LGHNA; CDR2 reads YNFKEQ. The ends lost 0 bases at V and 2 bases at J; junction bases unmatched: 7. CDR3 length: 17 residues. CDR3 coding DNA: TGTGCCAGCAGCCAAGATGGGGGGGGAAACCCCAAAAACATTCAGTACTTC. Protein product: CASSQDGGGNPKNIQYF.

This clone was detected a few times. This chain uses TRBV5-4 with TRBJ1-2, with TRBD1 as a possible D gene (5 bases). Germline-derived CDR1 and CDR2 are SGHNT and YYREEE (reference sequence). Trimming stripped 4 bases from V and 2 bases from J, with 15 bases between. CDR3 length equals 15 residues. CDR3 protein: CASSGVKGMNYGYTF. The CDR3 DNA reads TGTGCCAGCAGCGGGGTTAAGGGGATGAACTATGGCTACACCTTC.

The V gene is TRBV19, the J gene TRBJ2-3; 7 bases are a match to TRBD1. V was clipped by 8 bases and J by 0 bases; unmatched bases: 5. Germline V CDR1 and CDR2: LNHDA, SQIVND (reference sequence). The CDR3 extends over 14 amino acids. CDR3 bases: TGTGCCAGTTACGGACAGGAAAGCACAGATACGCAGTATTTT. Translation: CASYGQESTDTQYF.

The chain combines TRBV4-1 with TRBJ2-1; 11 nucleotides match TRBD1. The ends lost 1 base at V and 6 bases at J; junction bases unmatched: 2. Germline V gene lookup returns CDR1 MGHRA and CDR2 YSYEKL. This CDR3 is 15 amino acids long. The CDR3 sequence is CASSQVGTGGNEQFF. CDR3 DNA sequence: TGCGCCAGCAGCCAAGTGGGGACAGGGGGCAATGAGCAGTTCTTC.

This clone was recorded at least ten times. The rearrangement joins TRBV5-6 to TRBJ2-1; TRBD1 aligns across 10 bases. The CDR3 runs to 14 residues. J was trimmed by 10 bases and V by 3 bases; bases with no gene match: 7. Germline V lookup: CDR1 SGHDT, CDR2 YYEEEE. CDR3 in DNA: TGTGCCAGCAGCTCCGGGACAGGGGACCCCGAGCAGTTCTTC. This translates into CASSSGTGDPEQFF.

V and J are TRBV7-8 and TRBJ1-2; D gene unclear. Germline CDR1 SGHVS, CDR2 FQNEAQ. V lost 0 bases and J 5 bases, leaving 16 bases between the germline ends. This CDR3 spans 16 amino acids. The CDR3: CASSLAGSLPLYGYTF. The CDR3 DNA reads as TGTGCCAGCAGCTTAGCTGGGAGTTTACCCCTTTATGGCTACACCTTC.

The chain uses TRBV7-8 and TRBJ2-5; 8 positions agree with TRBD1. Germline V CDR1 and CDR2: SGHVS, FQNEAQ. V lost 5 bases and J lost 2; bases outside the gene matches: 10. The CDR3 loop spans 16 amino acids. The CDR3 is CASSPRPGGYQETQYF. The CDR3 DNA reads as TGTGCCAGCAGCCCCCGGCCAGGGGGCTATCAAGAGACCCAGTACTTC. The full variable domain, rest sourced from reference TRBV7-8 and TRBJ2-5, is GAGVSQSPRYKVAKRGQDVALRCDPISGHVSLFWYQQALGQGPEFLTYFQNEAQLDKSGLPSDRFFAERPEGSVSTLKIQRTQQEDSAVYLCASSPRPGGYQETQYFGPGTRLLVL.

Worth noting for this clone: This sample also contains other DNA sequences that code for the same CDR3. This CDR3 is CASSQDRANYGYTF. The CDR3 DNA sequence: TGTGCCAGCAGTCAGGACAGGGCTAACTATGGCTACACCTTC. The V gene is TRBV27, the J gene TRBJ1-2; 8 positions agree with TRBD1. CDR1 MNHEY and CDR2 SMNVEV come from the germline V gene (reference sequence). The CDR3 is 14 amino acids. Trimming took 5 bases from V and 0 from J; bases not matched to a gene: 2.

DNA of the CDR3: TGTGCCAGCACAAAAAGTACACCGAACACTGAAGCTTTCTTT. As protein: CASTKSTPNTEAFF. The chain joins TRBV28 to TRBJ1-1; D unresolved. Germline values: CDR1 MDHEN, CDR2 SYDVKM. V lost 7 bases and J 1 base, leaving 13 bases between the germline ends. CDR3 length: 14 residues.